The clone carrying this T cell receptor (beta chain) came up a few times. This entry comes from a study of T-cell reconstitution after alpha-beta-depleted transplantation in children. Germline lookup yields CDR1 MNHEY and CDR2 SMNVEV (reference sequence). Trimming cost V 7 bases and J 2 bases; bases outside gene matches: 11. The CDR3 length is 15 residues. Unique molecular identifiers were used in preparing the TCRbeta library. Each CDR3 protein gets one entry after TCRdb re-called the PCR reads with MiXCR. Altogether roughly 500,000 distinct CDR3 sequences are present, 18% being singletons, with the ten largest covering about 3.1%.

Sequenced material: PBMCs from the stem cell graft donor, taken from the stem cell graft. The clonotype originates from a human donor who donated a stem cell graft to a child with acute lymphoblastic leukemia. The chain joins TRBV27 to TRBJ2-7; 7 bases match TRBD2. The CDR3 bases are TGTGCCAGCATCCCGAGGCCGGGACTAACCTACGAGCAGTACTTC. This gives the protein CASIPRPGLTYEQYF.